A single T cell receptor (beta chain) is shown here with its context. What it recognizes is unknown. V lost 5 bases and J 0 bases, leaving 11 bases between the germline ends. The CDR3 has 14 amino acids. Germline V gives CDR1 SGHDT, CDR2 YYEEEE. Uncontrolled infection, other autoimmune disease, pregnancy or lactation led to exclusion. The data stem from a study of T cells in Graves' hyperthyroidism and ophthalmopathy. Study findings and constraints: Among thyroid clonotypes expanded above 0.001, most also appeared in blood.

TCR beta CDR3 regions were amplified from RNA transcripts. The HTBI primer set served for first-round RT-PCR of the TCR CDR3. TCRdb reprocessed the multiplex PCR reads via MiXCR and lists one record per CDR3 protein. Among roughly 740,000 distinct CDR3 sequences, 16% were seen once, and the ten largest hold approximately 8.4%. The chain carries TRBV5-6 and TRBJ1-1; D unclear. Sample: blood. The sequence was collected from a man between 18 and 29 years old with Graves' hyperthyroidism. CDR3 bases: TGTGCCAGCAGTTCATTCGGAGTGAACACTGAAGCTTTCTTT. Amino acid sequence: CASSSFGVNTEAFF.